The clone carrying this T cell receptor (beta chain) was observed many times. What it binds is unknown. Germline V gene sequence: CDR1 SQVTM, CDR2 ANQGSEA. Deletions cut 7 bases from V and 6 bases from J, with 16 bases between. This CDR3 is 13 amino acids long. Samples came from axillary lymph nodes draining the breast cancer. TCRdb redid the calling of the multiplex PCR reads with MiXCR, one entry per CDR3 protein. The table lists some 250,000 distinct CDR3 sequences, under 35% of them singletons. This sample was included in a study of breast tumors, draining lymph nodes, adjacent tissues. Study observations and caveats: Tumor T cell lymph node origin was a supported hypothesis, not proven. The data were judged consistent with most tumor T cells coming from lymph node and expanding in tumor. Tumor repertoires ranked between lymph nodes and nontumor tissue in diversity, with V and J gene preferences.

Material: axillary lymph node tissue. The rearrangement joins TRBV29-1 to TRBJ1-5; the D gene is possibly TRBD1 (6 bases). The TCR sequence derives from a female donor with breast cancer. Some clones in this sample may be carry-over from other donors' samples. CDR3 in amino acids: CSADGGPGQPQHF. CDR3 nucleotide sequence: TGCAGCGCCGACGGGGGGCCCGGTCAGCCCCAGCATTTT.